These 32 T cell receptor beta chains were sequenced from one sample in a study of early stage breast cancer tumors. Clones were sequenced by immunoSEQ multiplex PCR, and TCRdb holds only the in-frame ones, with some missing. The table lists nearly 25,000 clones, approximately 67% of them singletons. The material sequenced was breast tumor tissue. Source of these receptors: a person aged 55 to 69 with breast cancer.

CDR3 sequence reads: CASRVGDRGREQYF. Here the CDR3 DNA reads TGTGCCAGCAGGGTAGGGGACAGGGGGCGCGAGCAGTACTTC. V usage is TRBV28 and J usage is TRBJ2-7, with 12 bases identical to TRBD1. The CDR3 is 14 amino acids. Germline V CDR1 and CDR2: MDHEN, SYDVKM. After removal of 6 bases from V and 6 bases from J, the junction contained 6 bases not matched to a gene.

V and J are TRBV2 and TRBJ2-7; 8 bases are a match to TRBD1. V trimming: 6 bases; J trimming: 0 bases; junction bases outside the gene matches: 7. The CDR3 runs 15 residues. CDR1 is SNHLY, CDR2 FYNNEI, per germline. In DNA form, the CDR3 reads TGTGCCAGCAGCGATATGACAGGGGACTCCTACGAGCAGTACTTC. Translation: CASSDMTGDSYEQYF.

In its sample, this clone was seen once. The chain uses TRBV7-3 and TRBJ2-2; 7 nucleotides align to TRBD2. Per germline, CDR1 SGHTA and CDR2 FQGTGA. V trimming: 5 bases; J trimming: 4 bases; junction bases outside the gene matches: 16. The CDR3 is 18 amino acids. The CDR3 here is CASSVSRGGVSPTGELFF. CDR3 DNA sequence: TGTGCCAGCAGCGTCTCCCGGGGAGGGGTTTCTCCCACCGGGGAGCTGTTTTTT.

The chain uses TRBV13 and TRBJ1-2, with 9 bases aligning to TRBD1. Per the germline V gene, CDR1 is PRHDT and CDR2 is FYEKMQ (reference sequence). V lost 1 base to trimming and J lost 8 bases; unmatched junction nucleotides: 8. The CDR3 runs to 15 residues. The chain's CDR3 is CASSLVGQGSRGYTF. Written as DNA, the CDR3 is TGTGCCAGCAGCTTAGTGGGACAGGGATCGAGGGGCTACACCTTC. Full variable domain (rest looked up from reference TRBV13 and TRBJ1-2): AAGVIQSPRHLIKEKRETATLKCYPIPRHDTVYWYQQGPGQDPQFLISFYEKMQSDKGSIPDRFSAQQFSDYHSELNMSSLELGDSALYFCASSLVGQGSRGYTFGSGTRLTVV.

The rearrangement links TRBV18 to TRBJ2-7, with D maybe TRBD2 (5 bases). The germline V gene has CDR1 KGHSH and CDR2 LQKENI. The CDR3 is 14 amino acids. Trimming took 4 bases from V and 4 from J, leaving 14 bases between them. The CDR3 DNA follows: TGTGCCAGCTCACTCGGGCCCGGGGAGTACGAGCAGTACTTC. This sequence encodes CASSLGPGEYEQYF.

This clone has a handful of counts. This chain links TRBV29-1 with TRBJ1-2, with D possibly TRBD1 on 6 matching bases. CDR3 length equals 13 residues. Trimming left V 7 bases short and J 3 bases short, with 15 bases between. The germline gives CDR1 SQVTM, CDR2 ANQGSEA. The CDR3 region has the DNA TGCAGCGCTCGTCGGGCAGGGGACTATGGCTACACCTTC. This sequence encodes CSARRAGDYGYTF.

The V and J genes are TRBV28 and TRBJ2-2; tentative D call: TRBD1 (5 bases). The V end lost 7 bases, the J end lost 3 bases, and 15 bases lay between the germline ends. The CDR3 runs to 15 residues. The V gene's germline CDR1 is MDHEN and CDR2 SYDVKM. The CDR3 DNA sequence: TGTGCCAGCATCGCCGAGCAGGGATACACCGGGGAGCTGTTTTTT. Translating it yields CASIAEQGYTGELFF.

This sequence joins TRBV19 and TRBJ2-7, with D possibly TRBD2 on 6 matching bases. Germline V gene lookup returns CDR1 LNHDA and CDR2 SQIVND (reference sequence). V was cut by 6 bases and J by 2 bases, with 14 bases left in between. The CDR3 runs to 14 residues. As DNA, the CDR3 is TGTGCCAGTAGGGGCGGGAACAACCCCTACGAGCAGTACTTC. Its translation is CASRGGNNPYEQYF.

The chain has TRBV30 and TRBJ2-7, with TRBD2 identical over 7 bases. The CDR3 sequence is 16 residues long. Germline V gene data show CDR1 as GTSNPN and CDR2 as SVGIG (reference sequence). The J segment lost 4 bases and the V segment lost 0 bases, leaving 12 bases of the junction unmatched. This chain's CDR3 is CAWSVLSPAGVYEQYF. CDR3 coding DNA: TGTGCCTGGAGTGTACTAAGTCCGGCGGGAGTATACGAGCAGTACTTC.

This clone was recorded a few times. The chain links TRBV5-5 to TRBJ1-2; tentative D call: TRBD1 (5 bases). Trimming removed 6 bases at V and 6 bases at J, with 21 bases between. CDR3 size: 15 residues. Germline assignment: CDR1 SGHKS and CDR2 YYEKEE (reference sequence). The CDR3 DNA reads TGTGCCAGCACTCAAACCACAGGCCCCAGCCATGGCTACACCTTC. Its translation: CASTQTTGPSHGYTF.

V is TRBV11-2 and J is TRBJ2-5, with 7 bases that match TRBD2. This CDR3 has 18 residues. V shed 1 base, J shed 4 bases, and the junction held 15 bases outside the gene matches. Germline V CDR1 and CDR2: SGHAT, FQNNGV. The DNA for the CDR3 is TGTGCCAGCAGCTTAGCGGGGGGAGGGCCTAAGTTTAGAGAGACCCAGTACTTC. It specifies CASSLAGGGPKFRETQYF.

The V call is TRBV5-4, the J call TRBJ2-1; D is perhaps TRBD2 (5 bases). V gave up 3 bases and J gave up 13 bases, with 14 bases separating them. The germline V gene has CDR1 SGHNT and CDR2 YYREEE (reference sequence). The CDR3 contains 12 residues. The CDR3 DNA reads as TGTGCCAGCAGCTCAGAGCGGATGCTTCAGTTCTTC. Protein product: CASSSERMLQFF.

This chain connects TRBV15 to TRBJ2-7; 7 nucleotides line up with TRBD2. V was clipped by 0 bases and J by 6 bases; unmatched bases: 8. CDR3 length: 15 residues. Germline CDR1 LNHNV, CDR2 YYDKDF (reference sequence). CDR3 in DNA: TGTGCCACCAGCAGAGAGCGGGGGAGTCAGGCCGAGCAGTACTTC. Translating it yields CATSRERGSQAEQYF.

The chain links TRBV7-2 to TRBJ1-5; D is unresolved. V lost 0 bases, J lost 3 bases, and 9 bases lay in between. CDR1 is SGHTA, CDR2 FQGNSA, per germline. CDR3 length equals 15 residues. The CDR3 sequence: CASSLASTVNQPQHF. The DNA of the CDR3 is TGTGCCAGCAGCTTAGCGTCTACAGTCAATCAGCCCCAGCATTTT.

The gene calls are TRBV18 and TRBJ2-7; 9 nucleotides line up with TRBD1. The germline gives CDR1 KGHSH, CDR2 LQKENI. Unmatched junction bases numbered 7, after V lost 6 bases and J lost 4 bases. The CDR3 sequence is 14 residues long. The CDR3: CASSTGQGGYEQYF. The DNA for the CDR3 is TGTGCCAGCTCGACGGGACAGGGTGGGTACGAGCAGTACTTC. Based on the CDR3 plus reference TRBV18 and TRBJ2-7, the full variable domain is NAGVMQNPRHLVRRRGQEARLRCSPMKGHSHVYWYRQLPEEGLKFMVYLQKENIIDESGMPKERFSAEFPKEGPSILRIQQVVRGDSAAYFCASSTGQGGYEQYFGPGTRLTVT.

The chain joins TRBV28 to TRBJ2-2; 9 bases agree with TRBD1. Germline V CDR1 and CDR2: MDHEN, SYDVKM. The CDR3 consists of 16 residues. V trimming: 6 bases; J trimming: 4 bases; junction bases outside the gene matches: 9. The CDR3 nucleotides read TGTGCCAGCAGCACCCCGGGACAGGGTAGCACCGGGGAGCTGTTTTTT. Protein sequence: CASSTPGQGSTGELFF. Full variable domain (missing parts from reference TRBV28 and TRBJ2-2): DVKVTQSSRYLVKRTGEKVFLECVQDMDHENMFWYRQDPGLGLRLIYFSYDVKMKEKGDIPEGYSVSREKKERFSLILESASTNQTSMYLCASSTPGQGSTGELFFGEGSRLTVL.

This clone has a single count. The CDR3 sequence: CASSLNQVGYEQYF. The CDR3 DNA reads TGTGCCAGCAGCTTAAATCAGGTCGGCTACGAGCAGTACTTC. This chain uses TRBV7-6 with TRBJ2-7; D is ambiguous. Trimming pared 2 bases from V and 3 bases from J, leaving 11 bases between. The CDR3 length is 14 residues. CDR1 SGHVS and CDR2 FNYEAQ come from the germline V gene.

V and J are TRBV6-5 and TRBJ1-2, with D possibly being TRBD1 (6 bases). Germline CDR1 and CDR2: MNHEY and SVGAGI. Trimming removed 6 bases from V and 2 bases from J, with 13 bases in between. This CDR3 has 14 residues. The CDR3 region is CASRLAGANYGYTF. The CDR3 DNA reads TGTGCCAGCAGATTGGCAGGGGCGAACTATGGCTACACCTTC.

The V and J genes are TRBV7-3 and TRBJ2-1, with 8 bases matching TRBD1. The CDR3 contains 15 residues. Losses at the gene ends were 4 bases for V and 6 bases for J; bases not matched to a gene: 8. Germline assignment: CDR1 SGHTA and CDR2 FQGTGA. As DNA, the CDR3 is TGTGCCAGCAGCTCACAGGGGGGCCCTTCCAATGAGCAGTTCTTC. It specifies CASSSQGGPSNEQFF. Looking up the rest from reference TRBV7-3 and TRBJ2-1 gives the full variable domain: GAGVSQTPSNKVTEKGKYVELRCDPISGHTALYWYRQSLGQGPEFLIYFQGTGAADDSGLPNDRFFAVRPEGSVSTLKIQRTERGDSAVYLCASSSQGGPSNEQFFGPGTRLTVL.

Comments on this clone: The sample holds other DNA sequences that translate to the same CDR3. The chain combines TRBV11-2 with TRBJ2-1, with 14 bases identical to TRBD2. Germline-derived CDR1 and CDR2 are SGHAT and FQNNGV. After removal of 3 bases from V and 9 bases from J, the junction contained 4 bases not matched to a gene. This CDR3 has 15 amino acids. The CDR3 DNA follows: TGTGCCAGCAGCTTGGGACTAGCGGGAGAGCGTGAGCAGTTCTTC. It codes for CASSLGLAGEREQFF.

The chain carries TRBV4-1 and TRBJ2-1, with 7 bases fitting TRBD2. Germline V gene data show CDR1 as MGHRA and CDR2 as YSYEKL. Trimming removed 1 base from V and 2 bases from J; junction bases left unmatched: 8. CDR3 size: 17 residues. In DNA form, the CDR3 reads TGCGCCAGCAGCCAAGCAAGATGGCGGGAGCCCTACAATGAGCAGTTCTTC. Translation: CASSQARWREPYNEQFF.

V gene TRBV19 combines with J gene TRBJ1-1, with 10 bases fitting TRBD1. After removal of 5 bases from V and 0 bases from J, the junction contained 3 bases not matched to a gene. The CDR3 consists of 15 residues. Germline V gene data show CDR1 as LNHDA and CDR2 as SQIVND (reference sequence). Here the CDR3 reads CASSSGTGVNTEAFF. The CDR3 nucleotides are TGTGCCAGTAGTTCCGGGACAGGGGTGAACACTGAAGCTTTCTTT.

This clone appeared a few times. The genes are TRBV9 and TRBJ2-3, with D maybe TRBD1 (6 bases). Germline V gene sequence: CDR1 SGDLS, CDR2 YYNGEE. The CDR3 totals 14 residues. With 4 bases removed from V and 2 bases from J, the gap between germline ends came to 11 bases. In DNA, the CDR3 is TGTGCCAGCAGCCTACAGGGTCCCACAGATACGCAGTATTTT. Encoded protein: CASSLQGPTDTQYF.

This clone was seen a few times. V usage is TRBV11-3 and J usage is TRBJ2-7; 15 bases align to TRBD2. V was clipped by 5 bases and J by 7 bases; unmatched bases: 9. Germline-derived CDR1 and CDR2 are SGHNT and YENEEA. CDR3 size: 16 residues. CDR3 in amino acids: CASSEGLAGGRGEQYF. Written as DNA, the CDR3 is TGTGCCAGCAGCGAGGGACTAGCGGGGGGAAGAGGGGAGCAGTACTTC.

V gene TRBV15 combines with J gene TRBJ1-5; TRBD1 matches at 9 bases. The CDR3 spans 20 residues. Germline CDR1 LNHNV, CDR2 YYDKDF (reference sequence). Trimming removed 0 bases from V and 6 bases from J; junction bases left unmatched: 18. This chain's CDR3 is CATSRDQGGQGYIGGQPQHF. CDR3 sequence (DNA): TGTGCCACCAGCAGAGATCAAGGGGGACAGGGATATATCGGGGGTCAGCCCCAGCATTTT.

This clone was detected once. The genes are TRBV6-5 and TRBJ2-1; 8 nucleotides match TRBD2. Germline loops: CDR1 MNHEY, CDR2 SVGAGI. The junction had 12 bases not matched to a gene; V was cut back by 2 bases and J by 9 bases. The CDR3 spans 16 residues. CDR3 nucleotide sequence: TGTGCCAGCAGTTACCTATTACCGGGAGGGGCGGGTGAGCAGTTCTTC. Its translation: CASSYLLPGGAGEQFF.

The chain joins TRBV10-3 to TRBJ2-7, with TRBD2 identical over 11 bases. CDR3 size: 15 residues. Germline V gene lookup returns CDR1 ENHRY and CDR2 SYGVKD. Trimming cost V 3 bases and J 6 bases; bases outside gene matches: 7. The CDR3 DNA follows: TGTGCCATCAGTGATGGAACTAGCGGGAGAGGCGAGCAGTACTTC. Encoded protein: CAISDGTSGRGEQYF.

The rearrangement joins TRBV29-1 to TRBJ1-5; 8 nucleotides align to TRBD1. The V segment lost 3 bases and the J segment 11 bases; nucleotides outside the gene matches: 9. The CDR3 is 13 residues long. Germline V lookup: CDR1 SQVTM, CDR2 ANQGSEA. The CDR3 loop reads CSVEDRASGAQHF. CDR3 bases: TGCAGCGTTGAGGACAGGGCCTCAGGGGCCCAGCATTTT.

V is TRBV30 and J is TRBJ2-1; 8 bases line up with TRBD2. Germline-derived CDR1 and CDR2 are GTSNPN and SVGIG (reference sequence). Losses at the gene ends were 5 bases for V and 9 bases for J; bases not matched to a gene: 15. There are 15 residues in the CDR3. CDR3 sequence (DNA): TGTGCCTGGGCTAAGCGGGAGATCCCGATCGCTGAGCAGTTCTTC. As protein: CAWAKREIPIAEQFF. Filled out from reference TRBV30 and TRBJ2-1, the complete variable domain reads SQTIHQWPATLVQPVGSPLSLECTVEGTSNPNLYWYRQAAGRGLQLLFYSVGIGQISSEVPQNLSASRPQDRQFILSSKKLLLSDSGFYLCAWAKREIPIAEQFFGPGTRLTVL.

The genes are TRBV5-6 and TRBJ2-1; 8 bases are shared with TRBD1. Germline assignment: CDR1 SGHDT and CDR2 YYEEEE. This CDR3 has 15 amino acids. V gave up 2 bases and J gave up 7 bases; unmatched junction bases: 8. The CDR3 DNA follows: TGTGCCAGCAGCTTAGCAGGGGGCGCGGGGAATGAGCAGTTCTTC. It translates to CASSLAGGAGNEQFF.

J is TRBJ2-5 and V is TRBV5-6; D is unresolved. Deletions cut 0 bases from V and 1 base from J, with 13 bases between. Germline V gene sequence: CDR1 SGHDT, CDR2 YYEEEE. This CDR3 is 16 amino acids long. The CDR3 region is CASSLGAGTFQETQYF. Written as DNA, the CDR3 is TGTGCCAGCAGCTTGGGAGCAGGTACTTTCCAAGAGACCCAGTACTTC. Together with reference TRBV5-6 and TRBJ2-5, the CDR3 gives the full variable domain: DAGVTQSPTHLIKTRGQQVTLRCSPKSGHDTVSWYQQALGQGPQFIFQYYEEEERQRGNFPDRFSGHQFPNYSSELNVNALLLGDSALYLCASSLGAGTFQETQYFGPGTRLLVL.

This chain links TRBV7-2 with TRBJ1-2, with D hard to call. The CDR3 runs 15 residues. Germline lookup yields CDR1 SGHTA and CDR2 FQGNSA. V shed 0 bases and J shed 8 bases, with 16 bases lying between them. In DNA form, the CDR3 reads TGTGCCAGCAGCTTAGCCCCGGGGAGCCAGATAGGCTACACCTTC. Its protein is CASSLAPGSQIGYTF.